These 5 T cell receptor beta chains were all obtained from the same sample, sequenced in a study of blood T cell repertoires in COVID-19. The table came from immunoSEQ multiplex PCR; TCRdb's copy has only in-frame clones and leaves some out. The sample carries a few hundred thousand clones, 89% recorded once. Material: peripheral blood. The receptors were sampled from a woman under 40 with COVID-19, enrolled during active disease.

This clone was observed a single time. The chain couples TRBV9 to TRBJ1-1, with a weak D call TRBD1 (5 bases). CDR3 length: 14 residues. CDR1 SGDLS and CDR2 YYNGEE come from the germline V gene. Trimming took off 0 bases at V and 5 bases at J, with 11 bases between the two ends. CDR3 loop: CASSVVGARTEAFF. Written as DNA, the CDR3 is TGTGCCAGCAGCGTAGTAGGGGCGCGGACTGAAGCTTTCTTT.

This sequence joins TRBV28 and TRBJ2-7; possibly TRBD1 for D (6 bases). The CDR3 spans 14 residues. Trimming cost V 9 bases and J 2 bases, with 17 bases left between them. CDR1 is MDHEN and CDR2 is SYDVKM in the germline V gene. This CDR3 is CASYPRTVAYEQYF. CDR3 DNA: TGTGCCAGTTACCCCAGGACAGTCGCCTACGAGCAGTACTTC.

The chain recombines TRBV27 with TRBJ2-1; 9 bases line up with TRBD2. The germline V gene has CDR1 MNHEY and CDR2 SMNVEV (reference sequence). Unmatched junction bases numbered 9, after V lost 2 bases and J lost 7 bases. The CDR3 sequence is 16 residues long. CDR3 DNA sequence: TGTGCCAGCAGTTTAACATCCGGGACTAGCTTAAATGAGCAGTTCTTC. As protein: CASSLTSGTSLNEQFF.

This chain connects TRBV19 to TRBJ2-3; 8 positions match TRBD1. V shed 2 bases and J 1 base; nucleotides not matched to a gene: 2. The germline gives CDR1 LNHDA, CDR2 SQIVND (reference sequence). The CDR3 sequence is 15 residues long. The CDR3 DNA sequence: TGTGCCAGTAGTATAACGACAGGGGGCACAGATACGCAGTATTTT. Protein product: CASSITTGGTDTQYF.

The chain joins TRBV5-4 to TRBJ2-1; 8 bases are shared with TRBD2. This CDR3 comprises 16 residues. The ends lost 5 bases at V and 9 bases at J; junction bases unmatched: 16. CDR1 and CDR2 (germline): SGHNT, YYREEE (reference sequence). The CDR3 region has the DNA TGTGCCAGCAGTCCCGGGACTAGTATTCCCCTAGGTGAGCAGTTCTTC. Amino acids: CASSPGTSIPLGEQFF.